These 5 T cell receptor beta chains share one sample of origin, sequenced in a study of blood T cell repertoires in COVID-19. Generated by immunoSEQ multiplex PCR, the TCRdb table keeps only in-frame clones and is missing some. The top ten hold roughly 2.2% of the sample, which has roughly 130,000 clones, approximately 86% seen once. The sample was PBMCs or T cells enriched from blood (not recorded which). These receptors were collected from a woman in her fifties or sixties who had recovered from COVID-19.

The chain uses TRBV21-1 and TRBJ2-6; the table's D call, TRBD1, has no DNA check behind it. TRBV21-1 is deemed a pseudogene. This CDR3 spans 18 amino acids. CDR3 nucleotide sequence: TGTGCCAGCAGCAAAGTGAAGGGGGAGCTCTCTGGGGCCAACGTCCTGACTTTC. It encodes CASSKVKGELSGANVLTF.

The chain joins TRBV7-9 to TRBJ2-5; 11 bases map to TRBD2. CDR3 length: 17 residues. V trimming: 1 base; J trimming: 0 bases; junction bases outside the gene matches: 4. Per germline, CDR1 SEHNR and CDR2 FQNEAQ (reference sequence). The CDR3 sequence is CASSLELAGANQETQYF. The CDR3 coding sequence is TGTGCCAGCAGCTTAGAACTAGCGGGGGCCAACCAAGAGACCCAGTACTTC.

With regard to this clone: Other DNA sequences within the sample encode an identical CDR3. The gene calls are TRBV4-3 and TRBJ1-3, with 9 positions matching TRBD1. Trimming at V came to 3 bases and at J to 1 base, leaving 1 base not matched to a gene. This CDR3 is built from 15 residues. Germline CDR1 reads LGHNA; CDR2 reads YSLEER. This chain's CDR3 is CASSQGTGSGNTIYF. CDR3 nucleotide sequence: TGCGCCAGCAGCCAGGGGACAGGGTCTGGAAACACCATATATTTT.

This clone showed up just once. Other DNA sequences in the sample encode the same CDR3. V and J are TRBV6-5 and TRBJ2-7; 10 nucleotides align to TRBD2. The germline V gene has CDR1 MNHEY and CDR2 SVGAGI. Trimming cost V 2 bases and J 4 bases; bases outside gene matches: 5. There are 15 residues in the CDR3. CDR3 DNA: TGTGCCAGCAGTTACCAAGCGGGGGGGCCTTACGAGCAGTACTTC. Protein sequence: CASSYQAGGPYEQYF.

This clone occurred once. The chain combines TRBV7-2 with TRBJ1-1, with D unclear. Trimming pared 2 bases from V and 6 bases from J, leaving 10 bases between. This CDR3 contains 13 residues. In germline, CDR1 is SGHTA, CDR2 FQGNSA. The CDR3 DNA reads TGTGCCAGCAGCTTAATAGGGAGGTCTGAAGCTTTCTTT. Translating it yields CASSLIGRSEAFF.